This T cell receptor (beta chain) was recovered during a study of identical twins. General study findings and limits: Invariant MAIT and iNKT cells may have partly biased zero-insertion analyses. Out-of-frame alpha sequences common to twins exhibited an excess of low generation probability.

This clonotype was seen ten or more times. The antigen remains unidentified. TCRdb reprocessed the 5' RACE reads via MiXCR and lists one record per CDR3 protein. The repertoire includes approximately 1.8 million distinct CDR3 sequences, less than 40% of them detected once, and about 0.27% sits in the top ten. Trimming left V 5 bases short and J 5 bases short, with 15 bases between. The CDR3 is 14 amino acids. Per germline, CDR1 SNHLY and CDR2 FYNNEI. The chain uses TRBV2 and TRBJ2-5, with D hard to call. Source material: cord blood. The clonotype comes from a newborn girl in good health. The CDR3 here is CASSPVSLLETQYF. CDR3 DNA sequence: TGTGCCAGCAGTCCTGTCAGTCTTCTCGAGACCCAGTACTTC.